This TCR beta chain was recovered during a study of cytotoxic CD8 clonotypes in ibrutinib-treated CLL. Study in general: Outcomes included around 25 partial and 2 complete responses; after median 68 months, approximately 14 stayed remitted and around 12 progressed.

Study-wide results and caveats: Researchers report that baseline clonality outpaced age-matched healthy donors and tracked circulating CD8+ T-cell counts. Clonality grew at ibrutinib response; at progression, it decreased back toward baseline.

Concerning this clone itself: The antigen is unknown. Other DNA sequences from this sample encode an identical CDR3 as well.

The CDR3 contains 13 residues. Germline CDR1 and CDR2: KGHSH and LQKENI. Trimming left V 4 bases short and J 3 bases short, with 9 bases between. Sequencing used immunoSEQ multiplex PCR; TCRdb keeps in-frame clones, though not all of them. This sample has around 200,000 clones, with nearly 80% found just once. Cryopreserved PBMCs yielded about 2.2 micrograms of genomic DNA for TCR beta libraries. The receptor comes from a human donor with chronic lymphocytic leukemia. The chain has TRBV18 and TRBJ1-1; D perhaps matches TRBD1 (5 bases). Here the sequenced sample was PBMCs, taken after 12 months of ibrutinib treatment. The CDR3 region is CASSQGSDTEAFF. In DNA, the CDR3 is TGTGCCAGCTCACAGGGGTCAGACACTGAAGCTTTCTTT.